This TCR beta chain was captured in a study of blood T cell repertoires in COVID-19. Participants' own reports of clinical history determined their cohort assignment. Germline V gene sequence: CDR1 MNHNS, CDR2 SASEGT. With 2 bases clipped from V and 4 bases from J, the junction kept 6 bases outside the gene matches. The CDR3 is 16 amino acids. The repertoire was sequenced with immunoSEQ multiplex PCR; TCRdb's copy has only in-frame clones and lacks some. The sample includes some 140,000 clones, roughly four fifths seen only once; the top ten take 15% to 20%. Sample: PBMCs or T cells enriched from blood (not recorded which). This receptor was taken from a man aged 25 to 40 who had recovered from COVID-19. The rearrangement joins TRBV6-1 to TRBJ1-5; 9 bases align to TRBD1. CDR3 protein: CASSELGDRENQPQHF. The CDR3 nucleotides are TGTGCCAGCAGTGAATTGGGGGACAGGGAAAATCAGCCCCAGCATTTT.